These T cell receptor beta chains were read from a single sample in a study of human T cells and chemical hapten exposure. TCRdb itself ran the RACE reads through MiXCR, one entry per CDR3 protein. The sample lists a few hundred thousand distinct CDR3 sequences; roughly 6.3% were seen once. The sequencing here drew on whole blood, taken in connection with sensitization to the hapten diphenylcyclopropenone (DPC). The receptors were sampled from a woman aged 18-29 years with alopecia areata. Some clones in this sample may be carry-over from other donors' samples. Both conserved end residues are part of each CDR3. The D gene is left open where the match is weak. Some rows have no size entry. The others give once, few or many, or a class for an expanded clone.

d_gene: TRBD2
abundance: many
j_gene: TRBJ2-3
v_gene: TRBV5-4
CDR3aa: CASSLSAGGPVDTQYF
CDR3nt: TGTGCCAGCAGCTTGTCGGCGGGGGGGCCCGTAGATACGCAGTATTTT

d_gene: -
abundance: few
j_gene: TRBJ2-2
v_gene: TRBV10-3
CDR3aa: CASRASTPGELFF
CDR3nt: TGTGCCAGCCGGGCCTCAACCCCCGGGGAGCTGTTTTTT

d_gene: TRBD1
abundance: many
j_gene: TRBJ1-1
v_gene: TRBV14
CDR3aa: CASSQELETGYTGF
CDR3nt: TGTGCCAGCAGCCAAGAGTTAGAGACAGGGTACACGGGATTT

d_gene: -
abundance: many
j_gene: TRBJ1-2
v_gene: TRBV3-1
CDR3aa: CASSHLRGGTDGYTF
CDR3nt: TGTGCCAGCAGCCACTTAAGGGGAGGGACTGATGGCTACACCTTC

d_gene: TRBD1
abundance: -
j_gene: TRBJ1-6
v_gene: TRBV7-2
CDR3aa: CASSLHTGGNNSPLHF
CDR3nt: TGTGCCAGCAGCCTCCATACAGGGGGTAATAATTCACCCCTCCACTTT

d_gene: -
abundance: -
j_gene: TRBJ2-7
v_gene: TRBV14
CDR3aa: CASSRTGVSYEQYF
CDR3nt: TGTGCCAGCAGCCGGACCGGAGTCTCCTACGAGCAGTACTTC

d_gene: TRBD1
abundance: -
j_gene: TRBJ1-2
v_gene: TRBV4-2
CDR3aa: CASSQGQGPQYGYTF
CDR3nt: TGTGCCAGCAGCCAAGGACAGGGGCCCCAGTATGGCTACACCTTC

d_gene: -
abundance: -
j_gene: TRBJ1-5
v_gene: TRBV5-6
CDR3aa: CASSSGRPHSNQAQHF
CDR3nt: TGTGCCAGCAGCTCCGGACGGCCTCATAGCAATCAGGCCCAGCATTTT

d_gene: TRBD1
abundance: few
j_gene: TRBJ1-2
v_gene: TRBV4-3
CDR3aa: CASSQEQGADGYTF
CDR3nt: TGCGCCAGCAGCCAAGAACAGGGGGCCGATGGCTACACCTTC

d_gene: -
abundance: many
j_gene: TRBJ1-1
v_gene: TRBV6-5
CDR3aa: CASSYSGDPGQEAFF
CDR3nt: TGTGCCAGCAGTTACTCCGGGGACCCGGGCCAAGAAGCTTTCTTT

d_gene: TRBD1
abundance: few
j_gene: TRBJ2-5
v_gene: TRBV28
CDR3aa: CASSFYRGFQETQYF
CDR3nt: TGTGCCAGCAGTTTTTACAGGGGGTTCCAAGAGACCCAGTACTTC

d_gene: -
abundance: few
j_gene: TRBJ2-1
v_gene: TRBV20-1
CDR3aa: CSASTGTYNEQFF
CDR3nt: TGCAGTGCTAGTACAGGGACCTACAATGAGCAGTTCTTC

d_gene: -
abundance: -
j_gene: TRBJ2-1
v_gene: TRBV10-3
CDR3aa: CAISEVKDTYGGEFF
CDR3nt: TGTGCCATCAGTGAGGTAAAGGACACCTACGGAGGAGAGTTCTTC

d_gene: TRBD1
abundance: few
j_gene: TRBJ2-2
v_gene: TRBV3-1
CDR3aa: CASSRELSPMGQGDTGELFF
CDR3nt: TGTGCCAGCAGCCGGGAGCTGTCCCCGATGGGACAGGGTGACACCGGGGAGCTGTTTTTT

d_gene: -
abundance: few
j_gene: TRBJ2-5
v_gene: TRBV5-6
CDR3aa: CASSLAIRRGQETQYF
CDR3nt: TGTGCCAGCAGCTTGGCTATAAGGAGGGGTCAAGAGACCCAGTACTTC

d_gene: -
abundance: many
j_gene: TRBJ2-7
v_gene: TRBV10-3
CDR3aa: CAISDPNPEEQYF
CDR3nt: TGTGCCATCAGTGACCCGAACCCTGAAGAGCAGTACTTC

d_gene: -
abundance: few
j_gene: TRBJ1-5
v_gene: TRBV28
CDR3aa: CASSPRSSGGRNQPQHF
CDR3nt: TGTGCCAGCAGTCCCCGGTCCTCAGGCGGTCGCAATCAGCCCCAGCATTTT

d_gene: -
abundance: few
j_gene: TRBJ2-1
v_gene: TRBV3-1
CDR3aa: CASSQRGAFSYNEQFF
CDR3nt: TGTGCCAGCAGCCAAAGGGGGGCTTTCTCCTACAATGAGCAGTTCTTC

d_gene: -
abundance: -
j_gene: TRBJ2-3
v_gene: TRBV24-1
CDR3aa: CATSAAGDTQYF
CDR3nt: TGTGCCACCAGTGCCGCCGGGGATACGCAGTATTTT

d_gene: TRBD1
abundance: many
j_gene: TRBJ2-7
v_gene: TRBV2
CDR3aa: CASSGRDRGNHEQYF
CDR3nt: TGTGCCAGCAGTGGGCGGGACAGGGGTAACCACGAGCAGTACTTC

d_gene: -
abundance: -
j_gene: TRBJ2-1
v_gene: TRBV6-6
CDR3aa: CASSSVGDEQFF
CDR3nt: TGTGCCAGCAGTTCGGTAGGGGATGAGCAGTTCTTC

d_gene: -
abundance: few
j_gene: TRBJ1-1
v_gene: TRBV7-2
CDR3aa: CASSPGADASEAFF
CDR3nt: TGTGCCAGCAGCCCAGGGGCCGATGCTTCTGAAGCTTTCTTT

d_gene: -
abundance: -
j_gene: TRBJ2-3
v_gene: TRBV6-2/TRBV6-3
CDR3aa: CASLTGLNTDTQYF
CDR3nt: TGTGCCAGCCTGACAGGATTAAATACAGATACGCAGTATTTT

d_gene: TRBD1
abundance: many
j_gene: TRBJ1-4
v_gene: TRBV4-2
CDR3aa: CASSHGQGSEKLFF
CDR3nt: TGTGCCAGCAGCCACGGACAGGGAAGTGAAAAACTGTTTTTT

d_gene: -
abundance: -
j_gene: TRBJ1-2
v_gene: TRBV2
CDR3aa: CASSRDLPTGGYTF
CDR3nt: TGTGCCAGCAGTCGGGACCTCCCGACGGGTGGCTACACCTTC

d_gene: TRBD2
abundance: few
j_gene: TRBJ2-2
v_gene: TRBV4-3
CDR3aa: CASSQDPSGGAGELFF
CDR3nt: TGCGCCAGCAGCCAAGATCCTAGCGGGGGGGCCGGGGAGCTGTTTTTT

d_gene: -
abundance: many
j_gene: TRBJ1-2
v_gene: TRBV20-1
CDR3aa: CSARARGYTF
CDR3nt: TGCAGTGCTAGAGCCCGTGGCTACACCTTC

d_gene: TRBD2
abundance: many
j_gene: TRBJ2-5
v_gene: TRBV6-6
CDR3aa: CASSPSGGPQETQYF
CDR3nt: TGTGCCAGCAGTCCCAGCGGGGGCCCACAAGAGACCCAGTACTTC

d_gene: TRBD1
abundance: -
j_gene: TRBJ2-5
v_gene: TRBV3-1
CDR3aa: CASSQDQTGERETQYF
CDR3nt: TGTGCCAGCAGCCAAGATCAAACAGGGGAGAGGGAGACCCAGTACTTC

d_gene: -
abundance: few
j_gene: TRBJ2-5
v_gene: TRBV12-5
CDR3aa: CASGSSPRTETQYF
CDR3nt: TGTGCTAGTGGTTCGAGCCCCCGTACGGAGACCCAGTACTTC

d_gene: -
abundance: many
j_gene: TRBJ1-1
v_gene: TRBV9
CDR3aa: CASSRRHSMNTEAFF
CDR3nt: TGTGCCAGCAGCAGACGACACTCTATGAACACTGAAGCTTTCTTT

d_gene: TRBD2
abundance: many
j_gene: TRBJ2-7
v_gene: TRBV25-1
CDR3aa: CASSGGTNNYEQYF
CDR3nt: TGTGCCAGCAGTGGTGGGACTAACAACTACGAGCAGTACTTC

d_gene: -
abundance: many
j_gene: TRBJ1-2
v_gene: TRBV9
CDR3aa: CASSVATSYGYTF
CDR3nt: TGTGCCAGCAGCGTAGCTACAAGCTATGGCTACACCTTC

d_gene: -
abundance: -
j_gene: TRBJ2-5
v_gene: TRBV11-1
CDR3aa: CASSLMKAAMQETQYF
CDR3nt: TGTGCCAGCAGCTTAATGAAAGCGGCCATGCAAGAGACCCAGTACTTC

d_gene: -
abundance: many
j_gene: TRBJ2-1
v_gene: TRBV7-6
CDR3aa: CASSPRLGGSYNEQFF
CDR3nt: TGTGCCAGCAGCCCTCGCCTCGGGGGCTCCTACAATGAGCAGTTCTTC

d_gene: -
abundance: many
j_gene: TRBJ2-7
v_gene: TRBV4-3
CDR3aa: CASSLRQPPTKYEQYF
CDR3nt: TGCGCCAGCAGCTTGCGACAGCCGCCGACGAAGTACGAGCAGTACTTC

d_gene: TRBD1
abundance: many
j_gene: TRBJ1-1
v_gene: TRBV10-3
CDR3aa: CAIGQARNTEAFF
CDR3nt: TGTGCCATCGGACAGGCGCGGAACACTGAAGCTTTCTTT

d_gene: -
abundance: -
j_gene: TRBJ2-2
v_gene: TRBV9
CDR3aa: CASSAQELNTGELFF
CDR3nt: TGTGCCAGCAGCGCCCAAGAGTTGAACACCGGGGAGCTGTTTTTT

d_gene: TRBD1
abundance: many
j_gene: TRBJ1-5
v_gene: TRBV2
CDR3aa: CASRVTGGSNQPQHF
CDR3nt: TGTGCCAGCAGGGTGACAGGGGGAAGCAATCAGCCCCAGCATTTT

d_gene: -
abundance: -
j_gene: TRBJ2-5
v_gene: TRBV11-2
CDR3aa: CASSRTLQGPETQYF
CDR3nt: TGTGCCAGCAGCCGGACCTTACAGGGTCCGGAGACCCAGTACTTC

d_gene: -
abundance: few
j_gene: TRBJ2-1
v_gene: TRBV6-1
CDR3aa: CASSTRDHNEQFF
CDR3nt: TGTGCCAGCAGCACGCGGGACCACAATGAGCAGTTCTTC

d_gene: -
abundance: many
j_gene: TRBJ2-4
v_gene: TRBV18
CDR3aa: CASSPPRALEVQYF
CDR3nt: TGTGCCAGCTCACCGCCGCGGGCTTTGGAGGTTCAGTACTTC

d_gene: -
abundance: -
j_gene: TRBJ1-4
v_gene: TRBV4-3
CDR3aa: CASSPLYRALNEKLFF
CDR3nt: TGCGCCAGCAGCCCCCTCTACCGGGCTCTTAATGAAAAACTGTTTTTT

d_gene: TRBD1
abundance: many
j_gene: TRBJ1-6
v_gene: TRBV11-2
CDR3aa: CASSPSGQGGSPLHF
CDR3nt: TGTGCCAGCAGCCCATCGGGACAGGGCGGCTCACCCCTCCACTTT

d_gene: -
abundance: many
j_gene: TRBJ1-5
v_gene: TRBV10-3
CDR3aa: CAISDPQQGNQPQHF
CDR3nt: TGTGCCATCAGTGATCCACAACAGGGCAATCAGCCCCAGCATTTT

d_gene: -
abundance: few
j_gene: TRBJ1-2
v_gene: TRBV2
CDR3aa: CASSAVRSGYTF
CDR3nt: TGTGCCAGCAGTGCGGTCCGGTCTGGCTACACCTTC

d_gene: -
abundance: -
j_gene: TRBJ2-1
v_gene: TRBV12-5
CDR3aa: CASGFTMEQFF
CDR3nt: TGTGCTAGTGGCTTCACAATGGAGCAGTTCTTC

d_gene: -
abundance: -
j_gene: TRBJ2-2
v_gene: TRBV9
CDR3aa: CASSVAYTGELFF
CDR3nt: TGTGCCAGCAGCGTAGCTTACACCGGGGAGCTGTTTTTT

d_gene: TRBD2
abundance: many
j_gene: TRBJ2-3
v_gene: TRBV7-2
CDR3aa: CASSLKTSGGTDTQYF
CDR3nt: TGTGCCAGCAGCCTTAAGACTAGCGGTGGCACAGATACGCAGTATTTT

d_gene: -
abundance: -
j_gene: TRBJ2-2
v_gene: TRBV27
CDR3aa: CASSLFRLPTGTGELFF
CDR3nt: TGTGCCAGCAGTTTATTTCGGCTCCCTACAGGCACCGGGGAGCTGTTTTTT

d_gene: -
abundance: -
j_gene: TRBJ2-7
v_gene: TRBV6-6
CDR3aa: CALRKDSSYEQYF
CDR3nt: TGTGCCCTTCGTAAAGACAGCTCCTACGAGCAGTACTTC

d_gene: -
abundance: -
j_gene: TRBJ2-3
v_gene: TRBV6-1
CDR3aa: CASSEKGGATDTQYF
CDR3nt: TGTGCCAGCAGTGAAAAGGGGGGGGCCACAGATACGCAGTATTTT

d_gene: TRBD2
abundance: -
j_gene: TRBJ2-5
v_gene: TRBV14
CDR3aa: CASSRNLAAKSQETQYF
CDR3nt: TGTGCCAGCAGCCGGAATCTAGCGGCGAAGTCCCAAGAGACCCAGTACTTC

d_gene: TRBD1
abundance: many
j_gene: TRBJ2-7
v_gene: TRBV28
CDR3aa: CASRGTGDNEDEQYF
CDR3nt: TGTGCCAGCAGGGGGACAGGCGATAACGAGGACGAGCAGTACTTC

d_gene: -
abundance: many
j_gene: TRBJ1-2
v_gene: TRBV27
CDR3aa: CASSFGTAAGYTF
CDR3nt: TGTGCCAGCAGTTTCGGTACAGCGGCTGGCTACACCTTC